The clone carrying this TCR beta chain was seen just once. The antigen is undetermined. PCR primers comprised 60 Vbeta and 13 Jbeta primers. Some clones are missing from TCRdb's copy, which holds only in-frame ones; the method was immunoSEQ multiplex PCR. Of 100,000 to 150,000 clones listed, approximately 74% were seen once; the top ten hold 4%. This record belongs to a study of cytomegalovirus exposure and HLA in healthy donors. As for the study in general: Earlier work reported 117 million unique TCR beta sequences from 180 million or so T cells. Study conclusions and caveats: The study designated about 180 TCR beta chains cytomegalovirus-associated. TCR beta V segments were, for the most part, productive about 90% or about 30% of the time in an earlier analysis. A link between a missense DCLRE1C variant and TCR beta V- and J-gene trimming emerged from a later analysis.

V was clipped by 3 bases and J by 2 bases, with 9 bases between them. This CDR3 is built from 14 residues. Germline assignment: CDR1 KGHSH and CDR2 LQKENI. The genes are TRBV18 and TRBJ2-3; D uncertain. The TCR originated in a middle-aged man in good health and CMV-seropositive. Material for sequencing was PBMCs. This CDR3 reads CASSPIPYTDTQYF. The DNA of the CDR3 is TGTGCCAGCTCACCGATACCCTACACAGATACGCAGTATTTT.